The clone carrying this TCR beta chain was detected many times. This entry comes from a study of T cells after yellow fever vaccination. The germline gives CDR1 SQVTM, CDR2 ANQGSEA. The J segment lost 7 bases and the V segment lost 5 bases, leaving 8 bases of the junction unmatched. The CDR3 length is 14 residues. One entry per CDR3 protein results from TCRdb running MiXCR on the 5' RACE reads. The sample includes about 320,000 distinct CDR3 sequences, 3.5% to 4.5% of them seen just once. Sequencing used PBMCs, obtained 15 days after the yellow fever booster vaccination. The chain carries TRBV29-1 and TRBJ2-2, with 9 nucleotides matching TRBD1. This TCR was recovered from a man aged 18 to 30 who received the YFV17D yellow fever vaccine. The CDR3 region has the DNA TGCAGCGTTAGGACAGGGGCTGAAGGCGGGGAGCTGTTTTTT. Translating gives CSVRTGAEGGELFF.